This T cell receptor (beta chain) emerged from a study of Tregs in tolerant kidney transplant recipients. About the research overall: Recipient PBMCs carried a CFSE label and met irradiated graft donor PBMCs for more than five days before FACS sorting.

Produced via immunoSEQ multiplex PCR; TCRdb's table is partial and in-frame only. The repertoire has about 8,600 clones, approximately 45% of them found once; the top ten carry roughly 5%. This CDR3 is 17 amino acids long. The J segment lost 7 bases and the V segment lost 0 bases, leaving 13 bases of the junction unmatched. Germline CDR1 SGHRS, CDR2 YFSETQ. Study-level points and caveats: Biological reproducibility was not directly addressed, but technical replication error appeared minimal. Findings come from small patient numbers and require larger validation.

Concerning this clone itself: The antigen is not known.

Sequenced input: CD4+ T cells from blood cultured with allogeneic cells. The chain combines TRBV5-1 with TRBJ2-5; 9 bases map to TRBD1. The clonotype originates from a human donor in good health. As DNA, the CDR3 is TGCGCCAGCAGCTTGGGCCCCTCGACAGGGGGTGGGGGGACCCAGTACTTC. Translation gives CASSLGPSTGGGGTQYF.